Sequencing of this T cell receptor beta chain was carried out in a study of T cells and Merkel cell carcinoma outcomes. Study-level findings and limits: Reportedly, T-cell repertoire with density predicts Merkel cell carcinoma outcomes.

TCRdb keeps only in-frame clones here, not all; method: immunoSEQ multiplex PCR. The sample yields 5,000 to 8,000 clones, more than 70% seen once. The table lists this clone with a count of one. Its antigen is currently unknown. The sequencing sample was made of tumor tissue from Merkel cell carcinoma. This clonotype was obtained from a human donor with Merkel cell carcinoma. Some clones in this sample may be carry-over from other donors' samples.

CDR3 residues: CSAPGQGDPRLTSYEQYF. The CDR3 region has the DNA TGCAGCGCCCCGGGACAGGGGGACCCACGCCTAACTTCCTACGAGCAGTACTTC. The rearrangement joins TRBV29-1 to TRBJ2-7, with 11 nucleotides matching TRBD1. From germline, CDR1 is SQVTM and CDR2 ANQGSEA. The CDR3 consists of 18 residues. The trim removed 7 bases at V and 1 base at J, leaving 18 bases unmatched.